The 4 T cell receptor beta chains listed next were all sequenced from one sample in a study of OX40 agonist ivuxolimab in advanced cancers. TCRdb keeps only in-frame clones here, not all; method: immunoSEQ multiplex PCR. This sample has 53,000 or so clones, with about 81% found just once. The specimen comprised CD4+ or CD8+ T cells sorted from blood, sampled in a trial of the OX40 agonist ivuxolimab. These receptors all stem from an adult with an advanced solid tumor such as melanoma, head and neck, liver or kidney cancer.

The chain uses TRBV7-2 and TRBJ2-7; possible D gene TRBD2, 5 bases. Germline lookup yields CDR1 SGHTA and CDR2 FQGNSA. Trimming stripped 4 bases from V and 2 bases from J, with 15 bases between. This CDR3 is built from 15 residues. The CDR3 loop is CASSSSGIGTYEQYF. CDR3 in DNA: TGTGCCAGCAGCTCCTCCGGGATCGGGACCTACGAGCAGTACTTC.

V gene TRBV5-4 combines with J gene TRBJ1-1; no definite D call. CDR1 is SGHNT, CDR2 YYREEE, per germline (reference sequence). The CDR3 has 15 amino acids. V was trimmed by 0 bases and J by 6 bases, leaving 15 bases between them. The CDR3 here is CASSLGKVSHPEAFF. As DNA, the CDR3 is TGTGCCAGCAGCTTGGGGAAGGTCTCTCACCCTGAAGCTTTCTTT. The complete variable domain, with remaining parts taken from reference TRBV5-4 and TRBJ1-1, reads ETGVTQSPTHLIKTRGQQVTLRCSSQSGHNTVSWYQQALGQGPQFIFQYYREEENGRGNFPPRFSGLQFPNYSSELNVNALELDDSALYLCASSLGKVSHPEAFFGQGTRLTVV.

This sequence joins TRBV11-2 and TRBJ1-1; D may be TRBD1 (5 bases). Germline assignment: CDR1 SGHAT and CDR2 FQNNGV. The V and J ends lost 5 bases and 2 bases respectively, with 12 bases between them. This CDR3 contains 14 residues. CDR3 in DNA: TGTGCCAGCAGCCTGACAGCCTTTAACACTGAAGCTTTCTTT. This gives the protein CASSLTAFNTEAFF.

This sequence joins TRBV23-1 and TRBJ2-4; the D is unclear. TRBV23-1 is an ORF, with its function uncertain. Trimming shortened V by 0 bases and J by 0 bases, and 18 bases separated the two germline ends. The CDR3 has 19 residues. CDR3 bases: TGCGCCAGCAGTCAATCCACCGTCCCCCCCCAACCAGCCAAAAACATTCAGTACTTC. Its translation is CASSQSTVPPQPAKNIQYF.